The clone carrying this TCR beta chain was seen only a few times. The antigen remains unidentified. This CDR3 is built from 14 residues. Trimming stripped 5 bases from V and 4 bases from J, with 15 bases between. Germline CDR1 is MNHEY and CDR2 is SMNVEV (reference sequence). These data are taken from a study of CD8+ T cells in alopecia areata. Whole-study results and caveats: In patients, TCRs were shared less clearly than in mice, and HLA may possibly be involved. Alopecia totalis/universalis scalp especially showed more expanded CD8+ clones than normal scalp. Normal skin contains resident alphabeta T cells, and these are also sequenced in scalp samples.

Following extraction, RNA underwent reverse transcription to cDNA, which served as the sequencing template. Sequencing used immunoSEQ multiplex PCR; TCRdb keeps in-frame clones, though not all of them. Of about 140,000 clones in the sample, 50% to 60% were seen once. This clonotype was obtained from a human donor in good health. The sequencing sample was made of CD4+ T cells sorted from blood. The chain joins TRBV27 to TRBJ2-7; possible D gene TRBD2, 5 bases. In nucleotides, the CDR3 is TGTGCCAGCAGTCCCCGACTAATGCGGTACGAGCAGTACTTC. Its protein product is CASSPRLMRYEQYF.